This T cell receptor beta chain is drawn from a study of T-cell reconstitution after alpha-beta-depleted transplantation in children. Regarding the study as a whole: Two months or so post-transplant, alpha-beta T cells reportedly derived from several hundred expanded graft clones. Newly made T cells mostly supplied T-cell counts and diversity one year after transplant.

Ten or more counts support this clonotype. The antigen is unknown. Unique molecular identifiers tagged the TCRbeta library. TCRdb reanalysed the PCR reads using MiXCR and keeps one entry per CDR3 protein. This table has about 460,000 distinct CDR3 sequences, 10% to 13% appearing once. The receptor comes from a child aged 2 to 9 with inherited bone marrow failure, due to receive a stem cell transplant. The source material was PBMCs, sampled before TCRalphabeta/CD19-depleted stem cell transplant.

The DNA of the CDR3 is TGCAGCGTTCCCAGCGACAGCTCACTTAACTATGGCTACACCTTC. This translates into CSVPSDSSLNYGYTF. The chain has TRBV29-1 and TRBJ1-2; tentatively, D is TRBD1 (5 bases). V lost 5 bases and J 1 base, leaving 17 bases between the germline ends. Germline loops: CDR1 SQVTM, CDR2 ANQGSEA. The CDR3 extends over 15 amino acids.